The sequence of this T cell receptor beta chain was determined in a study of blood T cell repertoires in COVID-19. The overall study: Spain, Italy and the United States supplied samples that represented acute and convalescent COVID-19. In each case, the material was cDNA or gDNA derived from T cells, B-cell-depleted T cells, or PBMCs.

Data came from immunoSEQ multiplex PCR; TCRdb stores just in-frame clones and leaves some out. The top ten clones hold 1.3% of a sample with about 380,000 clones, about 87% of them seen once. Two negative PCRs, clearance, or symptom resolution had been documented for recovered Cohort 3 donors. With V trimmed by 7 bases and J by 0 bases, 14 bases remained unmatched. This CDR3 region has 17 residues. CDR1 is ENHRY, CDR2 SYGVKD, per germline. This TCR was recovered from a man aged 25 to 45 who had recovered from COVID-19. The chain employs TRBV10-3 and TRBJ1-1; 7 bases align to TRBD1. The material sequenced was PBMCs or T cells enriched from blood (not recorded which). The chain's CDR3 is CAIMPRTGGSMNTEAFF. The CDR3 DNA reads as TGTGCCATCATGCCGCGGACAGGTGGCAGCATGAACACTGAAGCTTTCTTT.